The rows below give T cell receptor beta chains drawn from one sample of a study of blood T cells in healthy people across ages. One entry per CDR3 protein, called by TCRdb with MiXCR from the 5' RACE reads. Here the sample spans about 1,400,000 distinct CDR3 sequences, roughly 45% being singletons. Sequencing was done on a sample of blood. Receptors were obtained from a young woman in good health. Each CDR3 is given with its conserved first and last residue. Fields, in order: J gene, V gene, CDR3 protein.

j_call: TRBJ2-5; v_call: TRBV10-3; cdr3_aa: CAIADTVGDQYF
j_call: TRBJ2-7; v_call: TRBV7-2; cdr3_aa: CASSFINPAYEQYF
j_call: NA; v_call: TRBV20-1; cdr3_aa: CSASNRLRENIQYF
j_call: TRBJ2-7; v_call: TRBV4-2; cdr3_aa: CASSPSPGQVEQYF
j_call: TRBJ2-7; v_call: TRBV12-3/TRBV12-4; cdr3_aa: CASSIKGNEQYF
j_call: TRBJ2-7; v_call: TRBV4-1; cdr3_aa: CASSQVGASYEQYF
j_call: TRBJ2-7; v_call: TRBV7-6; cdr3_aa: CASSNRDSEQYF
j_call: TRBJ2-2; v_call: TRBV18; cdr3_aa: CASSPERRQERGELFF
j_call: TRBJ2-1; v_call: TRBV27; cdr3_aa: CASTYKVGARYNEQFF
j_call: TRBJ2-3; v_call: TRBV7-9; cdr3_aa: CGTSGTATDTQYF
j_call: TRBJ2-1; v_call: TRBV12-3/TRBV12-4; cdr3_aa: CASSFPGLNEQFF
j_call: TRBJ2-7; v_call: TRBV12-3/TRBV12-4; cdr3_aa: CASSNNRETYEQYF
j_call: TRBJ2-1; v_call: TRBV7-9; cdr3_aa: CASSLGGVTSGEYNEQFF
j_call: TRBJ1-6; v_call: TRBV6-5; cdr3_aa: CASSYSKGATSPLHF
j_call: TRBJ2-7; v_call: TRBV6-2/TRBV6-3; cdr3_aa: CASSFRLDEGRYEQYF
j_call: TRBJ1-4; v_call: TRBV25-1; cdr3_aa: CASRGILGTNEKLFF
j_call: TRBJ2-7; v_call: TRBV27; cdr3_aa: CASSYGAGVTAYEQYF
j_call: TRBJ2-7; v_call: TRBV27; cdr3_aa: CASSKGTAITYEQYF
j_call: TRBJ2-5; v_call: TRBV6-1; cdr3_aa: CASIAGTSGQETQYF
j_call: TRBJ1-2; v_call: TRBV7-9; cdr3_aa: CASSLTTLANYGYTF
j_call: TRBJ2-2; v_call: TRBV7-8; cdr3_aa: CASSSRLAGTNTGELFF
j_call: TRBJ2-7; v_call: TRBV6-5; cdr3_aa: CASRQPRGKQYF
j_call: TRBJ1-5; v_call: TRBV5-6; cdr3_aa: CASSLGDRGPSQPQHF
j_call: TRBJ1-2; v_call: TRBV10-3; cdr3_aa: CAISESSGQAPTNYGYTF
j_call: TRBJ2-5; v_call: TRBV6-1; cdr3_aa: CASRPAGTSGSWRETQYF
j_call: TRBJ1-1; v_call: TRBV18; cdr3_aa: CASSPPGQGDEAFF
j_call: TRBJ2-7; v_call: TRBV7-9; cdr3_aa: CASRPSGGHSYEQYF
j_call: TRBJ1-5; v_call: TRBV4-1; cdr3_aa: CASSLVDRNSNQPQHF
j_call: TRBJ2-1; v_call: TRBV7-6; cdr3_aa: CASSTGQGWSEQFF
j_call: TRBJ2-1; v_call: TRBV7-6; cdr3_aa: CASSLVASGSLTYNEQFF
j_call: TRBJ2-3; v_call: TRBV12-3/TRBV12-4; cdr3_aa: CASSSSVRPDTQYF
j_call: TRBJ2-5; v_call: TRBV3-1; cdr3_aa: CASSQDTQPLPETQYF
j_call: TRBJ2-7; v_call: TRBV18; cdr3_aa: CASSPQGQSYEQYF
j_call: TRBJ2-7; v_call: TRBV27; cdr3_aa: CASGHRGPYEQYF
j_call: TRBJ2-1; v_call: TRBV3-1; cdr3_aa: CASSQGLAGTGFF
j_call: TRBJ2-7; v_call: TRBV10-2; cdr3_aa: CASLQDYEQYF
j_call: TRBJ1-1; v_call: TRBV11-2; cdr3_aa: CASSSIWSDGLNTEAFF
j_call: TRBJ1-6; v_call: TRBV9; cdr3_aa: CASSAGISPLHF
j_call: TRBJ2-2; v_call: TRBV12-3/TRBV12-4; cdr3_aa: CASQETQTSTGELFF
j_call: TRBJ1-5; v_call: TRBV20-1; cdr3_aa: CSGKTGVSNQPQHF
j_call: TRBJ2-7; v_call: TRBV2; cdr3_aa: CASSERDRDERYF
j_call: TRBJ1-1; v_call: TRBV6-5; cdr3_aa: CASRIGENTEAFF
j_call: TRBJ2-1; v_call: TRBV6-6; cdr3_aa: CASSPTGSGGNNEQFF
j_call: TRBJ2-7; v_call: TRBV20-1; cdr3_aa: CSAIRTSGAYEQYF
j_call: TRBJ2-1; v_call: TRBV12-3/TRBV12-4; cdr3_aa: CASGGPGHNEQFF
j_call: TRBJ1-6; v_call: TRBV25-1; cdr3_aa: CASRNSPDNSPLHF
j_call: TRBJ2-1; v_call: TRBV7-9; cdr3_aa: CASSLGPDNEQFF
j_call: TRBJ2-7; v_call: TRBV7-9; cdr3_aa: CASSLRSTGALSTSNYEQYF
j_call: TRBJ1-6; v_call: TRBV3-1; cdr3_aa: CASSQAGSFNSPLHF
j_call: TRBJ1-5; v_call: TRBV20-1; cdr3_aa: CSARRTGMHSNQPQHF
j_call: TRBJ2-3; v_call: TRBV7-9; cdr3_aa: CASSPVEGGGRADTQYF
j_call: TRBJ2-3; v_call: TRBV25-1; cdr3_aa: CASSVSRGSTDTQYF
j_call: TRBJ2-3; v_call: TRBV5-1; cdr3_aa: CASSLALLVAGSTGTQYF
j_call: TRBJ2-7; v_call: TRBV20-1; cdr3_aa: CSAPIGGRGAYEQYF
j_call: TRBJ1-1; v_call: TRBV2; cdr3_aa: CASSERAMNTEAFF